One sample yielded the 30 T cell receptor beta chains listed below, sequenced in a study of T cell responses to AZD1222 COVID-19 vaccine. Clones were read by immunoSEQ multiplex PCR, and TCRdb kept only the in-frame ones, dropping some. This sample has 90,000 or so clones, with approximately 89% found just once. The sample consisted of peripheral blood, taken 28 days after the second AZD1222 dose. The receptors were gathered from an adult who received the AZD1222 COVID-19 vaccine.

This clone was detected a few times. The chain combines TRBV10-1 with TRBJ1-2; possible D gene TRBD1, 6 bases. Germline CDR1 is WNHNN and CDR2 is SYGVQD (reference sequence). This CDR3 has 13 residues. CDR3 in amino acids: CAEKTGLNYGYTF. DNA of the CDR3: TGCGCAGAGAAGACAGGATTGAACTATGGCTACACCTTC.

In this sample, this clone turned up once. This rearrangement joins TRBV24-1 to TRBJ2-2; D might be TRBD1 (6 bases). With 5 bases removed from V and 5 bases from J, the gap between germline ends came to 17 bases. CDR1 and CDR2 (germline): KGHDR, SFDVKD. The CDR3 covers 16 residues. The DNA for the CDR3 is TGTGCCACCAGTGGCCACACAGGGATCCGAACCGGGGAGCTGTTTTTT. It specifies CATSGHTGIRTGELFF.

The chain links TRBV15 to TRBJ2-3, with D tentatively TRBD1 (7 bases). Germline lookup yields CDR1 LNHNV and CDR2 YYDKDF (reference sequence). V was pared by 9 bases and J by 0 bases, with 28 bases between. The CDR3 contains 19 residues. DNA for the CDR3: TGTGCCACACGGACGGGACAGCGGGTGATCCGGGGGAGCACAGATACGCAGTATTTT. Its translation: CATRTGQRVIRGSTDTQYF.

The chain joins TRBV7-2 to TRBJ1-1; TRBD1 aligns across 8 bases. There are 15 residues in the CDR3. The J segment lost 0 bases and the V segment lost 5 bases, leaving 5 bases of the junction unmatched. Per germline, CDR1 SGHTA and CDR2 FQGNSA. The CDR3 region is CASSPRQGMNTEAFF. In DNA, the CDR3 is TGTGCCAGCAGCCCACGACAGGGGATGAACACTGAAGCTTTCTTT.

The rearrangement uses TRBV6-1 and TRBJ2-3; D call uncertain. The CDR3 covers 15 residues. Germline CDR1 MNHNS, CDR2 SASEGT. V lost 2 bases and J 1 base, leaving 10 bases between the germline ends. The CDR3 loop reads CASSERVLGTDTQYF. The CDR3 nucleotides are TGTGCCAGCAGTGAAAGGGTTCTTGGCACAGATACGCAGTATTTT.

The chain uses TRBV5-1 and TRBJ2-3, with 11 bases aligning to TRBD2. Germline-derived CDR1 and CDR2 are SGHRS and YFSETQ. V dropped 2 bases and J dropped 6; count of bases not matched to a gene: 17. The CDR3 sequence is 19 residues long. CDR3 sequence: CASSLASGGPRPDLDTQYF. CDR3 bases: TGCGCCAGCAGCTTAGCTAGCGGGGGGCCGCGACCAGATTTGGATACGCAGTATTTT.

This chain uses TRBV2 with TRBJ2-5; 11 bases fit TRBD2. V lost 2 bases and J lost 0; bases outside the gene matches: 2. The CDR3 is 16 amino acids. Germline CDR1 reads SNHLY; CDR2 reads FYNNEI. Here the CDR3 DNA reads TGTGCCAGCAGTGAAACTAGCGGGGGTGACCAAGAGACCCAGTACTTC. Protein: CASSETSGGDQETQYF. Using reference TRBV2 and TRBJ2-5 for the parts outside the CDR3, the full variable domain is EPEVTQTPSHQVTQMGQEVILRCVPISNHLYFYWYRQILGQKVEFLVSFYNNEISEKSEIFDDQFSVERPDGSNFTLKIRSTKLEDSAMYFCASSETSGGDQETQYFGPGTRLLVL.

The CDR3 loop is CASSYPADTMNTEAFF. CDR3 nucleotide sequence: TGTGCCAGCAGTTACCCCGCCGACACTATGAACACTGAAGCTTTCTTT. The rearrangement links TRBV6-5 to TRBJ1-1; the D is unclear. CDR3 length: 16 amino acids. Per germline, CDR1 MNHEY and CDR2 SVGAGI. V lost 2 bases to trimming and J lost 0 bases, with 13 bases between them.

The chain links TRBV6-5 to TRBJ1-1, with a weak D call TRBD1 (5 bases). The CDR3 has 15 amino acids. Trimming pared 0 bases from V and 6 bases from J, leaving 14 bases between. The germline V gene has CDR1 MNHEY and CDR2 SVGAGI. The CDR3 bases are TGTGCCAGCAGTTACTCGACGGGGCCAGACGCTGAAGCTTTCTTT. The encoded protein is CASSYSTGPDAEAFF.

The CDR3 sequence is CASSLVRANYGYTF. CDR3 sequence (DNA): TGTGCCAGCAGCTTAGTAAGAGCTAACTATGGCTACACCTTC. The chain couples TRBV7-2 to TRBJ1-2; D call uncertain. Germline CDR1 is SGHTA and CDR2 is FQGNSA. CDR3 size: 14 residues. V lost 1 base, J lost 0 bases, and 6 bases lay in between.

CDR3 loop: CASSLSGSGTDTQYF. The CDR3 coding sequence is TGTGCCAGCAGCTTATCCGGCAGCGGCACAGATACGCAGTATTTT. This chain links TRBV7-9 with TRBJ2-3; D not resolved. CDR3 size: 15 residues. V was cut by 2 bases and J by 1 base, with 10 bases left in between. Germline V gene data show CDR1 as SEHNR and CDR2 as FQNEAQ (reference sequence).

V is TRBV4-1 and J is TRBJ1-5; D ambiguous. The V gene lost 2 bases and the J gene lost 3 bases, with 14 bases spanning the gap. There are 16 residues in the CDR3. The germline CDR1 and CDR2 sequences are MGHRA and YSYEKL. The CDR3 region is CASSQFWGPVNQPQHF. In nucleotides, the CDR3 is TGCGCCAGCAGCCAATTTTGGGGTCCGGTCAATCAGCCCCAGCATTTT.

The chain recombines TRBV19 with TRBJ2-1; a weak D match, TRBD2 (5 bases). V lost 3 bases, J lost 15 bases, and 12 bases lay in between. In germline, CDR1 is LNHDA, CDR2 SQIVND (reference sequence). The CDR3 length is 11 residues. CDR3 sequence reads: CASSIRTLLFF. The CDR3 DNA reads TGTGCCAGTAGTATCCGGACTCTATTGTTCTTC. Drawing the rest from reference TRBV19 and TRBJ2-1, the complete variable domain is DGGITQSPKYLFRKEGQNVTLSCEQNLNHDAMYWYRQDPGQGLRLIYYSQIVNDFQKGDIAEGYSVSREKKESFPLTVTSAQKNPTAFYLCASSIRTLLFFGPGTRLTVL.

The rearrangement links TRBV27 to TRBJ1-1; possibly TRBD1 for D (5 bases). The V gene lost 8 bases and the J gene lost 0 bases, with 13 bases spanning the gap. The CDR3 sequence is 14 residues long. From germline, CDR1 is MNHEY and CDR2 SMNVEV (reference sequence). The CDR3 sequence is CASWRWTMNTEAFF. The CDR3 nucleotides read TGTGCCAGCTGGCGGTGGACAATGAACACTGAAGCTTTCTTT.

The chain is built from TRBV6-7 and TRBJ1-2, with D unresolved. TRBV6-7 is designated an ORF whose function remains uncertain. The CDR3 totals 15 residues. Trimming shortened V by 2 bases and J by 0 bases, and 10 bases separated the two germline ends. The CDR3: CASSYPGVSNYGYTF. CDR3 DNA sequence: TGTGCCAGCAGTTACCCGGGAGTCTCTAACTATGGCTACACCTTC.

CDR3 sequence: CASSLANSYEQYF. CDR3 nucleotide sequence: TGTGCCAGCAGCTTAGCGAACTCCTACGAGCAGTACTTC. The chain links TRBV5-8 to TRBJ2-7, with no clear D. This CDR3 has 13 amino acids. Germline V gene data show CDR1 as SGHTS and CDR2 as YDEGEE. With 2 bases removed from V and 0 bases from J, the gap between germline ends came to 6 bases.

V and J are TRBV19 and TRBJ1-1; maybe TRBD1 (6 bases). Germline V gene lookup returns CDR1 LNHDA and CDR2 SQIVND (reference sequence). The CDR3 is made up of 15 amino acids. The V end lost 6 bases, the J end lost 1 base, and 15 bases lay between the germline ends. The CDR3 DNA follows: TGTGCCAGTAGCAACGAACCGACAGGGAACACTGAAGCTTTCTTT. This codes for CASSNEPTGNTEAFF.

This chain uses TRBV11-2 with TRBJ1-1, with D maybe TRBD1 (6 bases). Trimming stripped 5 bases from V and 0 bases from J, with 25 bases between. The germline V gene has CDR1 SGHAT and CDR2 FQNNGV. The CDR3 is made up of 19 amino acids. As DNA, the CDR3 is TGTGCCAGCAGCGCACAAGGGGCGTACTACACAGGGTTGAACACTGAAGCTTTCTTT. Its translation: CASSAQGAYYTGLNTEAFF.

V is TRBV7-9 and J is TRBJ2-3; 7 nucleotides align to TRBD2. Germline V gene data show CDR1 as SEHNR and CDR2 as FQNEAQ (reference sequence). V lost 5 bases, J lost 2 bases, and 10 bases stayed unmatched. CDR3 length: 16 amino acids. The CDR3 protein is CASSPGGEGDTDTQYF. CDR3 DNA: TGTGCCAGCAGCCCGGGGGGTGAGGGCGACACAGATACGCAGTATTTT.

The rearrangement joins TRBV7-2 to TRBJ2-7, with TRBD1 identical over 11 bases. The CDR3 extends over 16 amino acids. Per germline, CDR1 SGHTA and CDR2 FQGNSA. Losses at the gene ends were 5 bases for V and 2 bases for J; bases not matched to a gene: 8. CDR3 amino acids: CASSASRTGGTYEQYF. CDR3 coding DNA: TGTGCCAGCAGCGCCTCACGGACAGGGGGCACCTACGAGCAGTACTTC.

This chain connects TRBV5-6 to TRBJ1-6; D call uncertain. The length of the CDR3 is 15 residues. V lost 4 bases and J 0 bases, leaving 8 bases between the germline ends. The germline V gene encodes CDR1 SGHDT and CDR2 YYEEEE. CDR3 coding DNA: TGTGCCAGCAGCCCACAAAGCTCCTATAATTCACCCCTCCACTTT. This codes for CASSPQSSYNSPLHF. Full variable domain (missing parts from reference TRBV5-6 and TRBJ1-6): DAGVTQSPTHLIKTRGQQVTLRCSPKSGHDTVSWYQQALGQGPQFIFQYYEEEERQRGNFPDRFSGHQFPNYSSELNVNALLLGDSALYLCASSPQSSYNSPLHFGNGTRLTVT.

The chain joins TRBV6-6 to TRBJ2-7, with TRBD2 matching over 7 bases. CDR3 length equals 9 residues. The germline V gene has CDR1 MNHNY and CDR2 SVGAGI (reference sequence). After removal of 10 bases from V and 12 bases from J, the junction contained 6 bases not matched to a gene. Here the CDR3 reads CATPGLRYF. The DNA of the CDR3 is TGTGCCACCCCGGGACTACGGTACTTC.

This chain connects TRBV19 to TRBJ2-7, with D tentatively TRBD1 (6 bases). The V end was cut by 7 bases, the J end by 6 bases, with 19 bases between. The germline gives CDR1 LNHDA, CDR2 SQIVND (reference sequence). This CDR3 region has 14 residues. CDR3 residues: CASTAGDTRAEQYF. The CDR3, as DNA: TGTGCCAGTACCGCCGGGGACACCAGGGCCGAGCAGTACTTC.

The rearrangement joins TRBV10-3 to TRBJ1-2; TRBD1 matches 9 bases. The CDR3 extends over 14 amino acids. The V gene end was trimmed by 4 bases and the J gene end by 7 bases; junction bases not matched to a gene: 7. Germline CDR1 and CDR2: ENHRY and SYGVKD. DNA for the CDR3: TGTGCCATCAGTGCGGGGACAGGGACACTTGGCTACACCTTC. Its translation: CAISAGTGTLGYTF.

This chain joins TRBV5-5 and TRBJ2-2, with 7 bases matching TRBD1. The CDR3 sequence is 16 residues long. Trimming at V came to 3 bases and at J to 4 bases, leaving 9 bases not matched to a gene. The germline CDR1 and CDR2 sequences are SGHKS and YYEKEE (reference sequence). Written as DNA, the CDR3 is TGTGCCAGCAGCTCGTACCCGACAGGGACCACCGGGGAGCTGTTTTTT. Translation gives CASSSYPTGTTGELFF. The full variable domain, rest sourced from reference TRBV5-5 and TRBJ2-2, is DAGVTQSPTHLIKTRGQQVTLRCSPISGHKSVSWYQQVLGQGPQFIFQYYEKEERGRGNFPDRFSARQFPNYSSELNVNALLLGDSALYLCASSSYPTGTTGELFFGEGSRLTVL.

This chain links TRBV5-5 with TRBJ2-2; D unresolved. The germline V gene encodes CDR1 SGHKS and CDR2 YYEKEE (reference sequence). The CDR3 extends over 18 amino acids. With 2 bases removed from V and 0 bases from J, the gap between germline ends came to 17 bases. CDR3 sequence: CASSLNPPLNTNTGELFF. CDR3 coding DNA: TGTGCCAGCAGCTTAAATCCCCCATTGAATACGAACACCGGGGAGCTGTTTTTT.

The table lists this clone with a few counts. V gene TRBV5-1 combines with J gene TRBJ2-7, with 11 bases matching TRBD1. Trimming at V came to 5 bases and at J to 7 bases, leaving 11 bases not matched to a gene. Germline-derived CDR1 and CDR2 are SGHRS and YFSETQ. The CDR3 covers 15 residues. CDR3 protein: CASRFDPGQGVEQYV. DNA of the CDR3: TGCGCCAGCAGATTTGACCCGGGACAGGGGGTTGAGCAGTACGTC.

This clone was seen more than once but under ten times. The CDR3 sequence: CASSYPNQPQHF. In DNA form, the CDR3 reads TGTGCCAGCAGCTACCCCAATCAGCCCCAGCATTTT. The chain uses TRBV7-2 and TRBJ1-5; D is unresolved. The V gene lost 4 bases and the J gene lost 3 bases, with 4 bases spanning the gap. CDR1 and CDR2 (germline): SGHTA, FQGNSA. This CDR3 comprises 12 residues.

The V call is TRBV30, the J call TRBJ2-1; TRBD1 agrees at 8 bases. With 2 bases clipped from V and 8 bases from J, the junction kept 11 bases outside the gene matches. This CDR3 region has 15 residues. Per germline, CDR1 GTSNPN and CDR2 SVGIG (reference sequence). Here the CDR3 DNA reads TGTGCCTGGAGTCTAGGGCAGGGGGCGCCGCATGAGCAGTTCTTC. Translation gives CAWSLGQGAPHEQFF.

The chain uses TRBV7-2 and TRBJ1-6, with D possibly TRBD1 on 5 matching bases. Germline lookup yields CDR1 SGHTA and CDR2 FQGNSA. The CDR3 spans 19 residues. Deletions cut 4 bases from V and 2 bases from J, with 21 bases between. CDR3 in amino acids: CASSWGSLRDLTYNSPLHF. In DNA, the CDR3 is TGTGCCAGCAGCTGGGGCTCCTTGAGGGATTTAACCTATAATTCACCCCTCCACTTT.